Below are 16 T cell receptor beta chains sequenced from a single sample in a study of post-analysis software for immune sequencing data. Study-wide results and caveats: Patients used roughly five TRBV segments, including TRBV5-6, TRBV5-1 and TRBV20-1, more often than controls.

These receptors lack a known antigen. Unique-molecular-identifier-tagged TCR beta cDNA libraries were used. MiXCR, run by TCRdb on the PCR reads, gives a single entry per CDR3 protein. The sample carries more than 350,000 distinct CDR3 sequences, 39% recorded once. What was sequenced was blood. Receptor source: a girl aged 2-10 years with multiple sclerosis.

The chain employs TRBV20-1 and TRBJ2-3; D is possibly TRBD1 or TRBD2 (6 bases each). Germline V gives CDR1 DFQATT, CDR2 SNEGSKA (reference sequence). The length of the CDR3 is 15 residues. Trimming removed 6 bases from V and 2 bases from J, with 18 bases in between. This CDR3 reads CSAAGTPGFTDTQYF. The CDR3 DNA reads as TGCAGTGCCGCGGGGACACCCGGTTTCACAGATACGCAGTATTTT.

DNA for the CDR3: TGTGCCAGCAGCACAAAGGGGACCAGGGAAGGCTCCTACGAGCAGTACTTC. Translating gives CASSTKGTREGSYEQYF. The V call is TRBV7-6, the J call TRBJ2-7; D possibly uses TRBD1 or TRBD2 (5 bases each). CDR1 SGHVS and CDR2 FNYEAQ come from the germline V gene. Trimming removed 5 bases from V and 0 bases from J, with 20 bases in between. The CDR3 contains 17 residues.

The chain links TRBV20-1 to TRBJ2-4, with 10 bases aligning to TRBD1. V was clipped by 6 bases and J by 1 base; unmatched bases: 6. CDR1 is DFQATT, CDR2 SNEGSKA, per germline (reference sequence). The CDR3 totals 15 residues. CDR3 sequence reads: CSAVDRGSAKNIQYF. CDR3 sequence (DNA): TGCAGTGCGGTGGACAGGGGGTCGGCCAAAAACATTCAGTACTTC.

This clonotype turned up a few times. This chain connects TRBV6-5 to TRBJ1-2, with 9 bases identical to TRBD1. V gave up 6 bases and J gave up 6 bases; unmatched junction bases: 5. Germline loops: CDR1 MNHEY, CDR2 SVGAGI. The CDR3 sequence is 13 residues long. The CDR3 DNA sequence: TGTGCCAGCAGCTGGGGGACAGGGAATGGCTACACCTTC. Amino acids: CASSWGTGNGYTF.

The table lists this clonotype with a few counts. This rearrangement joins TRBV4-2 to TRBJ2-7; D unclear. Per germline, CDR1 LGHNA and CDR2 YNFKEQ. This CDR3 is built from 17 residues. The V end was cut by 3 bases, the J end by 2 bases, with 20 bases between. In nucleotides, the CDR3 is TGTGCCAGCAGCCACGGAATCTGGGCAGGCGAGACCTACGAGCAGTACTTC. Protein product: CASSHGIWAGETYEQYF.

The chain employs TRBV5-1 and TRBJ2-7; TRBD1 aligns across 9 bases. CDR1 and CDR2 from the germline V gene are SGHRS and YFSETQ. This CDR3 is built from 15 residues. V was clipped by 1 base and J by 5 bases; unmatched bases: 7. The CDR3 region is CASSLTDRGVHEQYF. The DNA of the CDR3 is TGCGCCAGCAGCTTGACGGACAGGGGAGTCCACGAGCAGTACTTC.

This clonotype was observed a few times. The chain links TRBV28 to TRBJ2-7; 12 bases line up with TRBD1. This CDR3 comprises 13 residues. Germline-derived CDR1 and CDR2 are MDHEN and SYDVKM. J gave up 10 bases and V 6 bases, and 7 bases lay outside the gene matches. CDR3 sequence reads: CASSWDRGLGQYF. CDR3 coding DNA: TGTGCCAGCAGCTGGGACAGGGGGCTAGGACAGTACTTC. Looking up the rest from reference TRBV28 and TRBJ2-7 gives the full variable domain: DVKVTQSSRYLVKRTGEKVFLECVQDMDHENMFWYRQDPGLGLRLIYFSYDVKMKEKGDIPEGYSVSREKKERFSLILESASTNQTSMYLCASSWDRGLGQYFGPGTRLTVT.

The V and J genes are TRBV2 and TRBJ2-1, with 8 bases identical to TRBD2. In germline, CDR1 is SNHLY, CDR2 FYNNEI. With V trimmed by 8 bases and J by 3 bases, 18 bases remained unmatched. The CDR3 consists of 18 residues. This CDR3 is CASANLDAGGTFYNEQFF. The CDR3 DNA reads TGTGCCAGCGCAAATTTAGATGCGGGGGGAACCTTCTACAATGAGCAGTTCTTC.

A word on this clonotype: One junction end does not reproduce the germline sequence, and a read error may be involved. This rearrangement joins TRBV20-1 to TRBJ1-2; tentatively, D is TRBD1 (6 bases). Germline CDR1 and CDR2: DFQATT and SNEGSKA (reference sequence). The CDR3 sequence is 13 residues long. This CDR3 is CSAPGNRERGCTF. The DNA for the CDR3 is TGCAGTGCCCCCGGTAACAGGGAACGGGGCTGCACCTTC.

The chain joins TRBV12-5 to TRBJ2-7; the match to TRBD2 covers 9 bases. After removal of 0 bases from V and 5 bases from J, the junction contained 8 bases not matched to a gene. This CDR3 has 16 residues. The germline V gene encodes CDR1 LGHNT and CDR2 FRNRAP. The CDR3 region has the DNA TGTGCTAGTGGTTTGGTACTCGGGACTAGCTTCCACGAGCAGTACTTC. Protein: CASGLVLGTSFHEQYF.

CDR3 sequence: CASSSRSGRGNEQFF. The CDR3 DNA follows: TGTGCCAGCAGCTCCCGTAGCGGGAGGGGCAATGAGCAGTTCTTC. V and J are TRBV11-2 and TRBJ2-1, with TRBD2 matching over 11 bases. Germline V lookup: CDR1 SGHAT, CDR2 FQNNGV. The CDR3 is 15 amino acids. The V gene end was trimmed by 4 bases and the J gene end by 6 bases; junction bases not matched to a gene: 5.

The CDR3 coding sequence is TGTGCCATCAGTGACAGTAGCACAGATACGCAGTATTTT. It codes for CAISDSSTDTQYF. This chain uses TRBV10-3 with TRBJ2-3; D not resolved. V dropped 3 bases and J dropped 0 bases, with 4 bases sitting between them. The CDR3 extends over 13 amino acids. CDR1 is ENHRY, CDR2 SYGVKD, per germline.

This chain joins TRBV28 and TRBJ1-5, with TRBD1 identical over 7 bases. Trimming took 4 bases from V and 3 from J; bases not matched to a gene: 18. The CDR3 is 19 amino acids. CDR1 MDHEN and CDR2 SYDVKM come from the germline V gene. CDR3 loop: CASSSNRDRARMNNQPQHF. The DNA of the CDR3 is TGTGCCAGCAGTTCCAACAGGGACAGAGCTCGGATGAACAATCAGCCCCAGCATTTT.

This chain uses TRBV10-3 with TRBJ1-2; D may be TRBD1 (5 bases). The CDR3 sequence is 15 residues long. Germline loops: CDR1 ENHRY, CDR2 SYGVKD. Trimming pared 6 bases from V and 4 bases from J, leaving 18 bases between. CDR3 loop: CAIRILQGGSYGYTF. The DNA for the CDR3 is TGTGCCATCAGAATTTTGCAGGGAGGAAGCTATGGCTACACCTTC.

The V and J genes are TRBV6-5 and TRBJ2-1; 13 bases are shared with TRBD2. This CDR3 spans 15 amino acids. The germline gives CDR1 MNHEY, CDR2 SVGAGI. Trimming at V came to 6 bases and at J to 2 bases, leaving 1 base not matched to a gene. In nucleotides, the CDR3 is TGTGCCAGCAGGGGACTAGCGGGAACCTACAATGAGCAGTTCTTC. Its protein is CASRGLAGTYNEQFF.

This chain connects TRBV10-3 to TRBJ2-4, with 9 positions matching TRBD1. The J call is doubtful: the DNA matches TRBJ2-7 better. This CDR3 region has 15 residues. Germline V gene sequence: CDR1 ENHRY, CDR2 SYGVKD. The DNA of the CDR3 is TGTGCCATCAGTGAGTCACAAGGGACAGGGAACGAGCAGTACTTC. Encoded protein: CAISESQGTGNEQYF.